These T cell receptor beta chains were read from a single sample in a study of blood T cell repertoires in COVID-19. Sequenced by immunoSEQ multiplex PCR; TCRdb stores in-frame clones only, minus some. The profile covers around 200,000 clones, with 75% to 90% appearing a single time and approximately 2.1% taken by the ten largest. Sequencing was carried out using PBMCs or T cells enriched from blood (not recorded which). All receptors derive from a middle-aged woman with acute COVID-19. The CDR3 runs from the conserved cysteine through the conserved F or W. The D gene is left open where the match is weak. Clone size is not always given. Where it is, it says once, few, many or a class for expanded clones.

d_call,v_call,clone_size,j_call,cdr3_nt,cdr3_aa
TRBD2,TRBV7-3,.,TRBJ2-1,TGTGCCAGCAGCTTATCAGGGACTAGCGGGGGGCCTCTTAGCTCCTACAATGAGCAGTTCTTC,CASSLSGTSGGPLSSYNEQFF
.,TRBV30,.,TRBJ2-6,TGTGCCTGGAGCGCACCGGGAGTGGGTAGAGGGGCCAACGTCCTGACTTTC,CAWSAPGVGRGANVLTF
TRBD2,TRBV14,.,TRBJ2-3,TGTGCCAGCAGCCACGGACTAGCGGGGGGCGCAGATACGCAGTATTTT,CASSHGLAGGADTQYF
.,TRBV10-1,.,TRBJ2-3,TGCGCCAGCAGTACACGGGACACAGATACGCAGTATTTT,CASSTRDTDTQYF
.,TRBV19,.,TRBJ1-1,TGTGCCAGTAGTGGATTGGGATTCGGGAAGAACACTGAAGCTTTCTTT,CASSGLGFGKNTEAFF
TRBD1,TRBV3-1/TRBV3-2,.,TRBJ1-1,TGTGCCAGCAGCACGCCGGGACAGGGGGCCGTGAACACTGAAGCTTTCTTT,CASSTPGQGAVNTEAFF
TRBD1,TRBV10-1,.,TRBJ1-1,TGCGCCAGCAGCGGACAGGGGATTAAAGCTTTCTTT,CASSGQGIKAFF
.,TRBV5-1,.,TRBJ2-5,TGCGCCAGCAGCTTACAAAGACAGCAAGAGACCCAGTACTTC,CASSLQRQQETQYF
.,TRBV11-2,.,TRBJ2-6,TGTGCCAGCAGCTCATTGTCGGGGGCTGGGGCCAACGTCCTGACTTTC,CASSSLSGAGANVLTF
TRBD1,TRBV7-8,few,TRBJ1-4,TGTGCCAGCAGCTCTGCAGGGACAGGGGGCGAAAAACTGTTTTTT,CASSSAGTGGEKLFF
TRBD2,TRBV29-1,.,TRBJ2-1,TGCAGCGTTGAACCGGAAGGACTAGCGGGATATGAGCAGTTCTTC,CSVEPEGLAGYEQFF
TRBD1,TRBV2,.,TRBJ2-2,TGTGCCAGCAGTTGGGAGACAGGGAGAGGGGCCGGGGAGCTGTTTTTT,CASSWETGRGAGELFF
TRBD1,TRBV5-4,.,TRBJ2-1,TGTGCCAGCAGCTCTCAGGGGGCGGGTACCTACAATGAGCAGTTCTTC,CASSSQGAGTYNEQFF
TRBD2,TRBV13,.,TRBJ2-1,TGTGCCAGCAGCTGGGATGAACAAAAATCTAGCGGGAGGGATGAGCAGTTCTTC,CASSWDEQKSSGRDEQFF
TRBD2,TRBV4-1,.,TRBJ2-7,TGCGCCAGCAGCCAGGGACTAGCGGGAGTCAACGAGCAGTACTTC,CASSQGLAGVNEQYF